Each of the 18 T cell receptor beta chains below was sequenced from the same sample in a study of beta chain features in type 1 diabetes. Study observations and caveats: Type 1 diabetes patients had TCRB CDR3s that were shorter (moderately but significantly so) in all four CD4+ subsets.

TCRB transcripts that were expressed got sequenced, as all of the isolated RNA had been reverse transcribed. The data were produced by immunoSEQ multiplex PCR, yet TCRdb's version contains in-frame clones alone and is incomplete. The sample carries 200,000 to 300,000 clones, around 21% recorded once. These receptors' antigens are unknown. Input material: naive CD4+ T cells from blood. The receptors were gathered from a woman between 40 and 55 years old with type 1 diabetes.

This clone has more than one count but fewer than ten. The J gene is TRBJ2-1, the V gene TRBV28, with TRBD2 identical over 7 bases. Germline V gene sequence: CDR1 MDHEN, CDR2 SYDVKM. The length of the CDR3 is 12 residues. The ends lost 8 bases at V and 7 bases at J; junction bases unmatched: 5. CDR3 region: CASGRAGNEQFF. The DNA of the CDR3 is TGTGCCAGCGGGAGGGCCGGGAATGAGCAGTTCTTC.

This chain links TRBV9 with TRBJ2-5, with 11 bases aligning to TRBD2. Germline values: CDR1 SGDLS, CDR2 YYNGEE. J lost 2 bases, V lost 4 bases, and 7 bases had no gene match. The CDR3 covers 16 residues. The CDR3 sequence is CASSRTGTSGQETQYF. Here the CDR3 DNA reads TGTGCCAGCAGCCGGACCGGGACTAGCGGTCAAGAGACCCAGTACTTC. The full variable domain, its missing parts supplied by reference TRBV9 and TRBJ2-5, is DSGVTQTPKHLITATGQRVTLRCSPRSGDLSVYWYQQSLDQGLQFLIQYYNGEERAKGNILERFSAQQFPDLHSELNLSSLELGDSALYFCASSRTGTSGQETQYFGPGTRLLVL.

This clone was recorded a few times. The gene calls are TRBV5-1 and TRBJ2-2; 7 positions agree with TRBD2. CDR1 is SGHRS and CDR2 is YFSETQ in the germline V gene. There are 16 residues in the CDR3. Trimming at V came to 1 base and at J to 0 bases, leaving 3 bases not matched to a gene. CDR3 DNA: TGCGCCAGCAGCTTGAGCCTAGCGGCGAACACCGGGGAGCTGTTTTTT. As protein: CASSLSLAANTGELFF.

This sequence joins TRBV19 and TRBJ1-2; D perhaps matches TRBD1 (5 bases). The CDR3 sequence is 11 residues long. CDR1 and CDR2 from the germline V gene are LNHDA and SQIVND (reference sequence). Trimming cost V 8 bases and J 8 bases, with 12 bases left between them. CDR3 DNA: TGTGCCAGTTATTGGAGGGACGGCTACACCTTC. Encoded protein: CASYWRDGYTF.

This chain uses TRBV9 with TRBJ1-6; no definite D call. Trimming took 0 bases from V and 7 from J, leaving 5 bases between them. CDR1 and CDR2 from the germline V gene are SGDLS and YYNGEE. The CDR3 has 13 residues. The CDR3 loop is CASSVDRNSPLHF. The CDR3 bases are TGTGCCAGCAGCGTAGATAGAAATTCACCCCTCCACTTT.

The CDR3 protein is CASSLVAGNEKLFF. CDR3 nucleotide sequence: TGTGCCAGCAGCTTAGTGGCAGGAAATGAAAAACTGTTTTTT. This rearrangement joins TRBV7-2 to TRBJ1-4; D gene unclear. This CDR3 has 14 amino acids. Germline CDR1 is SGHTA and CDR2 is FQGNSA. V was pared by 1 base and J by 5 bases, with 8 bases between.

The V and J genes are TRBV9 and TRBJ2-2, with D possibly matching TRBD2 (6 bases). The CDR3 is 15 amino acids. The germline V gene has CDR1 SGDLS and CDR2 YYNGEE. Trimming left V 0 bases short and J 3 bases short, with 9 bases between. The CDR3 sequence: CASSVVLADTGELFF. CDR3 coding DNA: TGTGCCAGCAGCGTAGTACTAGCTGACACCGGGGAGCTGTTTTTT.

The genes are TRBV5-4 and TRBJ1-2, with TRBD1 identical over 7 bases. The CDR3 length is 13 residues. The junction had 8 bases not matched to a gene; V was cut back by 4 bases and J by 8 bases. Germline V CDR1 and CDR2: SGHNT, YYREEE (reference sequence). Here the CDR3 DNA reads TGTGCCAGCAGCCCGGACCAGGGGGAAGGCTACACCTTC. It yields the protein CASSPDQGEGYTF.

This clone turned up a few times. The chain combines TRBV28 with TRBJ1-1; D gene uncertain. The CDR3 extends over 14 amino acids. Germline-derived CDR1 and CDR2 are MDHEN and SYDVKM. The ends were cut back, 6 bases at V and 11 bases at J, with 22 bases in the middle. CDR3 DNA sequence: TGTGCCAGCAGCCCTCCACCCAGACCCCAGAGGGCTTTCTTT. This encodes CASSPPPRPQRAFF.

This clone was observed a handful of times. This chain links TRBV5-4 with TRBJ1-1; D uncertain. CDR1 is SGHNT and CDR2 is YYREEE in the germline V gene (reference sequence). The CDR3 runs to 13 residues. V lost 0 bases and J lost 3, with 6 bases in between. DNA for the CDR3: TGTGCCAGCAGCTTGGTACTGGACACTGAAGCTTTCTTT. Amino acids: CASSLVLDTEAFF.

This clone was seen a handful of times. This chain's CDR3 is CASSLTGAYVLTF. In nucleotides, the CDR3 is TGTGCCAGCAGCCTGACAGGAGCGTACGTCCTGACTTTC. The chain employs TRBV5-4 and TRBJ2-6, with a tentative D call TRBD1 (6 bases). The CDR3 is made up of 13 amino acids. CDR1 and CDR2 (germline): SGHNT, YYREEE (reference sequence). V was clipped by 4 bases and J by 11 bases, with 13 bases between them.

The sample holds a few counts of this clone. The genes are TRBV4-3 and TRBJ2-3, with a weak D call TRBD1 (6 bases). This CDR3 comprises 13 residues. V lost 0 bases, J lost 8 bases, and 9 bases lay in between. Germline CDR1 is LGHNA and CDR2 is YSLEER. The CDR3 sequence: CASSQEVQGTQYF. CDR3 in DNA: TGCGCCAGCAGCCAAGAAGTACAGGGTACGCAGTATTTT.

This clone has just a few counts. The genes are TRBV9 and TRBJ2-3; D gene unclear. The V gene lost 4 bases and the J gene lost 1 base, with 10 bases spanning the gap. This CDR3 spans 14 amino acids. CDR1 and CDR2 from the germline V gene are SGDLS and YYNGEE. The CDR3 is CASSPYPGTDTQYF. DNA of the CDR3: TGTGCCAGCAGCCCGTACCCGGGCACAGATACGCAGTATTTT.

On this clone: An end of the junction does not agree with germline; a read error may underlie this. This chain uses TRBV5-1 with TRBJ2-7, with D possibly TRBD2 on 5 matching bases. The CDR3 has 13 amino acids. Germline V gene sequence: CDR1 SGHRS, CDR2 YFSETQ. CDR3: CASSLSPGNERYF. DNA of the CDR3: TGCGCCAGCAGCTTATCGCCGGGGAATGAGCGGTACTTC. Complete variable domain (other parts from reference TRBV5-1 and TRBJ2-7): KAGVTQTPRYLIKTRGQQVTLSCSPISGHRSVSWYQQTPGQGLQFLFEYFSETQRNKGNFPGRFSGRQFSNSRSEMNVSTLELGDSALYLCASSLSPGNERYFGPGTRLTVT.

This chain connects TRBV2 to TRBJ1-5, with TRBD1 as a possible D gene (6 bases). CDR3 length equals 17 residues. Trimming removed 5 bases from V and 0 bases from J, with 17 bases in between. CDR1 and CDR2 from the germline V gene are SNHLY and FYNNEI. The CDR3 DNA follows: TGTGCCAGCAGTTCGACCGGGACACGTTATAGCAATCAGCCCCAGCATTTT. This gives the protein CASSSTGTRYSNQPQHF. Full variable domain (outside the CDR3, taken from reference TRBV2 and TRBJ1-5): EPEVTQTPSHQVTQMGQEVILRCVPISNHLYFYWYRQILGQKVEFLVSFYNNEISEKSEIFDDQFSVERPDGSNFTLKIRSTKLEDSAMYFCASSSTGTRYSNQPQHFGDGTRLSIL.

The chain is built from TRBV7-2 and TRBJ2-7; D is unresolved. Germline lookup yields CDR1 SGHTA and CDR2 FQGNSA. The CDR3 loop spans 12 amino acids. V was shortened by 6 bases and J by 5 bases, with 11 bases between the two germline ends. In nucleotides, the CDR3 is TGTGCCAGCAGGTCACTATGGGACGAGCAGTACTTC. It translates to CASRSLWDEQYF.

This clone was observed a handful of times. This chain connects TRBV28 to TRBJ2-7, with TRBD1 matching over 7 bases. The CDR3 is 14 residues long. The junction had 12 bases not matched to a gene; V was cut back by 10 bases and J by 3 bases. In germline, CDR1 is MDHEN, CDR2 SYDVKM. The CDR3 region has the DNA TGTGCCACCGGTTTGGACAGGTCCGTCTACGAGCAGTACTTC. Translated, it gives CATGLDRSVYEQYF.

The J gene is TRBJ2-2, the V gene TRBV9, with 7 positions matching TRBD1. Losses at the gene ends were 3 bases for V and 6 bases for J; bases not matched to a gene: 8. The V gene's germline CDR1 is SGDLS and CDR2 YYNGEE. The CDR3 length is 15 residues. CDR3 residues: CASSERQGMAGELFF. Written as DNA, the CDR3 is TGTGCCAGCAGCGAGCGACAGGGTATGGCCGGGGAGCTGTTTTTT.